This TCR beta chain derives from a study of OX40 agonist ivuxolimab in advanced cancers. About the full investigation: The costimulatory receptor OX40 (CD134) was targeted by ivuxolimab, a fully human IgG2 agonistic monoclonal antibody. Intravenous ivuxolimab was administered to patients every 2 weeks at six dose levels: 0.01, 0.1, 0.3, 1.5, 3 and 10 mg/kg. Of the roughly 54 patients in dose escalation, about 20 had hepatocellular carcinoma, about 15 had melanoma, 9 had renal cell carcinoma and 9 had head and neck cancer. In the dose-escalation cohort, around four fifths of patients were male, and the mean age was 60 years with a range of about 20 to 90. Prior anti-PD-1, anti-PD-L1 or anti-CTLA-4 therapy was permitted, and checkpoint inhibitors had been received by 40% to 50% of dose-escalation patients. Partial responses were achieved by three dose-escalation patients, of whom one had hepatocellular carcinoma and two had cutaneous melanoma. The point of sequencing TCRbeta in the periphery was to test whether ivuxolimab changed TCR sequence diversity and drove clonal T-cell expansion. The paper covers the monotherapy dose-escalation part of the phase I ivuxolimab trial, which included N ≈ 54 patients.

The full study reports these points: After ivuxolimab, CD8+ T cells had more expanded clones than CD4+ T cells on average. In the 0.1-3.0 mg/kg groups, partial responders had among the lowest normalized peripheral clonal expansion, particularly in CD8+ T cells. The antigen specificity of the peripheral T cells that underwent clonal expansion was not determined. At doses of 0.1 to 3.0 mg/kg, clonal expansion of both CD4+ and CD8+ T cells in blood was seen between baseline and week 6. Low levels of normalized T-cell clonal expansion were also seen in some patients who did not respond.

V and J are truncated by 5 bases and 2 bases respectively, leaving an intervening sequence of 10 bases. Reading the germline V gene (reference sequence) gives CDR1 SGHAT and CDR2 FQDESV. The CDR3 sequence holds 13 residues, the cysteine and phenylalanine included. Solely the CDR3 DNA is kept, with 39 bases framed from the first base. Comments on this clone: No cognate antigen has been identified for it. Per-nucleotide qualities are absent, and no much larger clonotype sits a single base away.

To sequence the TCRbeta CDR3 region, genomic DNA was isolated from the sorted cells. The immunoSEQ Assay was used to sequence the TCRbeta CDR3 regions. Not all clones reach the TCRdb copy of this immuneACCESS table, which keeps in-frame sequences only. Checked studies attribute under half of the gap to unresolved V genes and leave the rest unexplained. Within this sample are about 6,500 clones, with approximately 70% of them counted one time only. Of the sample, more than 15% falls within the top ten clones. Patients with a history of autoimmune disease or receiving systemic immunosuppression were excluded from the trial. In every dose cohort, peripheral blood was drawn for TCR sequencing at baseline, cycle 4 day 1, and cycle 7 day 1. The samples were taken from a phase I, first-in-human, multicenter, open-label dose-escalation trial of ivuxolimab. Adults with locally advanced or metastatic head and neck squamous cell, hepatocellular, melanoma or renal cell carcinoma were enrolled in the trial. Before TCR sequencing, CD4+ T cells and CD8+ T cells from peripheral blood were sorted into separate populations.

The source material was CD4+ or CD8+ T cells sorted from blood, sampled in a trial of the OX40 agonist ivuxolimab. The TCR sequence derives from an adult with an advanced solid tumor such as melanoma, head and neck, liver or kidney cancer. Recombination connected TRBV11-1 to TRBJ2-7; TRBD2 might be the D gene, on 5 matching bases. The nucleotide sequence is given as TGTGCCAGCAGCGTAGGGAGCACCTACGAGCAGTACTTC. This gives the protein CASSVGSTYEQYF.